A single TCR beta chain is shown here with its context. Its cognate antigen is unknown. Second doses at about 4 or about 12 weeks were pooled. J was trimmed by 0 bases and V by 3 bases; bases with no gene match: 8. Per germline, CDR1 GTSNPN and CDR2 SVGIG (reference sequence). The CDR3 runs to 15 residues. Here immunoSEQ multiplex PCR was the method, and the copy in TCRdb shows in-frame clones only, minus some. The top ten clones hold about 1.5% of a sample with more than 150,000 clones, 85% to 95% of them seen once. The sample originates from a study of T cell responses to AZD1222 COVID-19 vaccine. Study results and limitations: Epitopes outside B.1.351 and B.1.1.7 mutated regions reportedly drew nearly half of spike TCRs. Baseline testing showed seropositivity in only a handful of AZD1222 recipients. Donors skewed white British and female; clonal diversity was possibly underestimated.

J is TRBJ2-7 and V is TRBV30; 7 bases align to TRBD1. This TCR came from an adult who received the AZD1222 COVID-19 vaccine. The sample in question was peripheral blood, obtained 28 days after the second AZD1222 dose. In nucleotides, the CDR3 is TGTGCCTGGAGCTTAGACAGGGTAAGCTCCTACGAGCAGTACTTC. Its protein product is CAWSLDRVSSYEQYF.